This T cell receptor beta chain was identified during a study of T-cell reconstitution after alpha-beta-depleted transplantation in children. General study points: Newly generated T cells supplied most T-cell counts and diversity one year post-transplant. Alpha-beta T cells about two months after transplant reportedly derived from several hundred expanded graft clones. From surviving recipient T cells and thymic progenitors came the high day-60 TCRbeta diversity observed in some patients.

Unique molecular identifiers were incorporated into the prepared TCRbeta library. TCRdb passed the PCR reads through MiXCR, listing each CDR3 protein once. The sample has about 170,000 distinct CDR3 sequences; 8.5% to 14% are singletons. V gave up 4 bases and J gave up 7 bases; unmatched junction bases: 4. CDR3 size: 14 residues. Germline V gene data show CDR1 as SGHRS and CDR2 as YFSETQ. This clonotype rates as medium-sized. What it binds is unknown. The sequence derives from a boy between 2 and 10 years old with acute myeloid leukemia, due to receive a stem cell transplant. The chain recombines TRBV5-1 with TRBJ2-1, with TRBD1 identical over 11 bases. The material sequenced was PBMCs, taken before TCRalphabeta/CD19-depleted stem cell transplant. This CDR3 is CASSAGTGGNEQFF. The DNA of the CDR3 is TGCGCCAGCAGCGCCGGGACAGGGGGAAATGAGCAGTTCTTC.